This T cell receptor beta chain was identified in a study of response to subunit inactivated influenza vaccine. This clonotype was recorded a few times. Looked up from germline, CDR1 is MDHEN and CDR2 is SYDVKM. Deletions cut 5 bases from V and 1 base from J, with 10 bases between. The CDR3 covers 14 residues. From the RT-PCR reads, TCRdb called clonotypes with MiXCR, one entry per CDR3 protein. Seen here are 530,000 or so distinct CDR3 sequences, 10% to 15% observed once, and the top ten hold roughly 10%. The rearrangement uses TRBV28 and TRBJ2-3; tentative D call: TRBD2 (6 bases). This receptor was obtained from a man between 50 and 59 years old who received an inactivated influenza vaccine. Here the sequenced sample was PBMCs from blood, taken on the day of vaccination. The CDR3 DNA is TGTGCCAGCAGTATAGCGGCTGGCACAGATACGCAGTATTTT. Translating it yields CASSIAAGTDTQYF.